This T cell receptor beta chain was captured in a study of blood T cell repertoires in COVID-19. Study in general: Acute-phase and convalescent COVID-19 samples originated in the United States, Italy and Spain. The cDNA or gDNA used as material had been derived from T cells, B-cell-depleted T cells, or PBMCs.

How the authors handled the data: Estimates of nucleated cell counts were drawn from the amplification of reference gene primers. Profiling relied on immunoSEQ multiplex PCR, and the TCRdb table lists in-frame clones only, not all of them. V, J and clone size are taken as reported in that table, and D and trimming were inferred from the DNA itself. The table records around 90,000 clones, roughly 87% of them present only once. This CDR3 contains 13 residues. The V and J ends lost 5 bases and 4 bases respectively, with 11 bases between them. Germline V CDR1 and CDR2: MNHEY, SVGAGI. The sequence came from a male donor with acute or convalescent COVID-19. V and J are TRBV6-5 and TRBJ1-2, with a possible D match to TRBD1 (6 bases). Material for sequencing was peripheral blood. Written as DNA, the CDR3 is TGTGCCAGCAGTAACAGGGCTTCCTATGGCTACACCTTC. It translates to CASSNRASYGYTF.